The clone carrying this T cell receptor (beta chain) was seen at least ten times. Its specificity is not known. This specimen comes from a study of T cells in Graves' hyperthyroidism and ophthalmopathy. Study observations and caveats: By a 13 V-J model, ophthalmopathy was set apart from stable hyperthyroidism. Most thyroid clonotypes that were expanded above 0.001 also turned up in blood.

There are 15 residues in the CDR3. Germline V CDR1 and CDR2: LGHDT, YNNKEL (reference sequence). J gave up 3 bases and V 4 bases, and 4 bases lay outside the gene matches. RNA transcripts provided the source from which TCR beta CDR3 regions were amplified. Initially, a first-round RT-PCR of the TCR CDR3 employed the HTBI primer set. MiXCR, run by TCRdb on the multiplex PCR reads, gives a single entry per CDR3 protein. The sample gives about 560,000 distinct CDR3 sequences, 12% to 15% of which show up once; approximately 15% is in the top ten. Patients were aged 18 to 65, had disease duration under 2 months, and had newly diagnosed hyperthyroidism.

This sequence joins TRBV3-1 and TRBJ2-2, with 8 bases aligning to TRBD2. Sample: blood. This receptor was taken from a woman aged 40 to 50 with Graves' hyperthyroidism. The CDR3 DNA follows: TGTGCCAGCAGCCCTACCGGGGGGGACACCGGGGAGCTGTTTTTT. Its translation is CASSPTGGDTGELFF.